The rows below give T cell receptor beta chains drawn from one sample of a study of blood T cell repertoires in COVID-19. TCRdb's table, derived via immunoSEQ multiplex PCR, lists solely in-frame clones and lacks some. The table has about 120,000 clones, about 90% seen once. Sequenced material: peripheral blood. These receptors all come from a man in his 70s who had recovered from COVID-19. Both conserved end residues are part of each CDR3. D genes are given only for firm matches. Size values are once, few and many counts, or a class for expanded clones, and some rows have none.

TRBJ2-2 | 15 | . | TRBV7-3 | . | CASTMQASTSGELFF | TGTGCCAGCACCATGCAGGCTAGCACATCCGGGGAGCTGTTTTTT
TRBJ1-5 | 15 | . | TRBV9 | . | CASSVGPGVNQPQHF | TGTGCCAGCAGCGTGGGCCCGGGGGTCAATCAGCCCCAGCATTTT
TRBJ2-5 | 13 | . | TRBV10-3 | TRBD1 | CAVRQGGEETQYF | TGTGCCGTGAGACAGGGTGGGGAAGAGACCCAGTACTTC
TRBJ2-5 | 13 | once | TRBV24-1 | . | CATSDGGAETQYF | TGTGCCACCAGTGATGGGGGGGCCGAGACCCAGTACTTC
TRBJ2-3 | 18 | . | TRBV4-2 | TRBD1 | CASSQDAWGQGFTDTQYF | TGTGCCAGCAGCCAAGATGCATGGGGACAGGGGTTTACAGATACGCAGTATTTT
TRBJ1-1 | 15 | once | TRBV10-3 | . | CAISDWEGVNTEAFF | TGTGCCATCAGTGATTGGGAGGGGGTCAACACTGAAGCTTTCTTT
TRBJ2-3 | 16 | . | TRBV2 | . | CASSEAGQASTDTQYF | TGTGCCAGCAGTGAAGCGGGGCAGGCTAGCACAGATACGCAGTATTTT
TRBJ2-5 | 13 | . | TRBV9 | . | CASSVGQQETQYF | TGTGCCAGCAGCGTAGGCCAGCAAGAGACCCAGTACTTC
TRBJ2-3 | 15 | . | TRBV5-6 | TRBD1 | CASSLNGRGGPRKYF | TGTGCCAGCAGCTTGAATGGGAGAGGGGGCCCCCGTAAATATTTT
TRBJ1-6 | 17 | . | TRBV6-6 | . | CASSPTLLWGDNSPLHF | TGTGCCAGCAGTCCGACTCTCCTTTGGGGAGATAATTCACCCCTCCACTTT
TRBJ1-5 | 14 | . | TRBV28 | TRBD1 | CASLWDRSNQPQHF | TGTGCCAGCCTGTGGGACAGAAGTAATCAGCCCCAGCATTTT
TRBJ2-2 | 15 | . | TRBV5-1 | . | CASSFIQGNTGELFF | TGCGCCAGCAGCTTCATCCAGGGGAACACCGGGGAGCTGTTTTTT
TRBJ2-3 | 13 | . | TRBV7-7 | . | CASSLNRGDTQYF | TGTGCCAGCAGCTTAAATCGGGGAGATACGCAGTATTTT
TRBJ1-1 | 17 | . | TRBV15 | TRBD1 | CATSSISINRGGTEAFF | TGTGCCACCAGCAGTATTTCCATTAACAGGGGTGGGACTGAAGCTTTCTTT
TRBJ1-6 | 15 | once | TRBV5-8 | TRBD1 | CASSPAGGLGSPLHF | TGTGCCAGCAGCCCAGCAGGGGGTCTGGGTTCACCCCTCCACTTT
TRBJ1-1 | 15 | . | TRBV10-3 | . | CAISEGRGAVTEAFF | TGTGCCATCAGTGAGGGTCGGGGGGCAGTCACTGAAGCTTTCTTT
TRBJ2-3 | 16 | . | TRBV3-1/TRBV3-2 | . | CASSHISGIGTDTQYF | TGTGCCAGCAGCCACATTTCCGGGATTGGGACAGATACGCAGTATTTT
TRBJ2-1 | 12 | once | TRBV6-4 | . | CASSAVYNEQFF | TGTGCCAGCAGTGCGGTTTACAATGAGCAGTTCTTC
TRBJ2-2 | 14 | . | TRBV10-3 | . | CAIRIPGVAGELFF | TGTGCCATCAGAATTCCAGGGGTCGCCGGGGAGCTGTTTTTT
TRBJ2-3 | 19 | . | TRBV4-3 | TRBD2 | CASSQDIPGRWRSTDTQYF | TGCGCCAGCAGCCAAGATATTCCCGGGAGGTGGCGGAGCACAGATACGCAGTATTTT
TRBJ2-5 | 16 | . | TRBV5-4 | . | CASSLLGRGPQETQYF | TGTGCCAGCAGCCTCCTAGGGCGGGGACCCCAAGAGACCCAGTACTTC
TRBJ2-7 | 14 | . | TRBV28 | TRBD2 | CASSLGGSSYEQYF | TGTGCCAGCAGTTTGGGCGGGAGCTCCTACGAGCAGTACTTC
TRBJ2-3 | 16 | . | TRBV7-2 | . | CASSPEGGYRTDTQYF | TGTGCCAGCAGCCCCGAGGGGGGGTACCGCACAGATACGCAGTATTTT
TRBJ2-3 | 14 | . | TRBV2 | TRBD2 | CASTRREITDTQYF | TGTGCCAGCACTAGGCGGGAGATAACAGATACGCAGTATTTT
TRBJ1-2 | 13 | . | TRBV28 | TRBD1 | CASSRGQGYGYTF | TGTGCCAGCTCTAGGGGACAGGGCTATGGCTACACCTTC
TRBJ2-5 | 15 | . | TRBV24-1 | . | CATSDSTGSGETQYF | TGTGCCACCAGTGATTCGACGGGGAGTGGGGAGACCCAGTACTTC
TRBJ1-4 | 16 | . | TRBV19 | TRBD1 | CASSTRPGQGMEKLFF | TGTGCCAGTAGTACCCGGCCGGGACAGGGGATGGAAAAACTGTTTTTT
TRBJ1-1 | 16 | . | TRBV28 | . | CASSFGAPLGNTEAFF | TGTGCCAGCAGTTTTGGGGCTCCTTTGGGGAACACTGAAGCTTTCTTT
TRBJ2-1 | 13 | once | TRBV7-3 | . | CASSLDRNNEQFF | TGTGCCAGCAGCCTGGACAGAAACAATGAGCAGTTCTTC
TRBJ1-2 | 13 | . | TRBV5-1 | . | CASSITPNYGYTF | TGCGCCAGCAGCATCACACCGAACTATGGCTACACCTTC
TRBJ2-5 | 13 | few | TRBV10-3 | . | CAISERREETQYF | TGTGCCATCAGTGAGAGGAGGGAAGAGACCCAGTACTTC
TRBJ2-1 | 15 | . | TRBV18 | TRBD2 | CASSPSASGDEEQFF | TGTGCCAGCTCACCTTCGGCTAGCGGGGACGAGGAGCAGTTCTTC
TRBJ1-3 | 15 | . | TRBV5-1 | TRBD1 | CASTQGGLGGNTIYF | TGCGCCAGCACTCAAGGGGGCTTAGGTGGAAACACCATATATTTT
TRBJ2-2 | 16 | . | TRBV7-9 | TRBD1 | CASSLAGQGHVGELFF | TGTGCCAGCAGCTTAGCGGGACAGGGGCACGTCGGGGAGCTGTTTTTT
TRBJ1-1 | 12 | few | TRBV10-3 | . | CAISESASLAFF | TGTGCCATCAGTGAGTCGGCTTCGTTAGCTTTCTTT
TRBJ2-5 | 19 | . | TRBV4-3 | TRBD2 | CASSQDRAAGGVGGETQYF | TGCGCCAGCAGCCAAGATCGGGCAGCGGGAGGGGTTGGGGGAGAGACCCAGTACTTC
TRBJ2-3 | 13 | . | TRBV11-2 | . | CASSLEGADTQYF | TGTGCCAGCAGCTTAGAGGGGGCGGATACGCAGTATTTT
TRBJ1-2 | 13 | . | TRBV14 | . | CASSLIPNYGYTF | TGTGCCAGCAGCCTTATTCCTAACTATGGCTACACCTTC
TRBJ1-5 | 13 | . | TRBV19 | . | CASSEDTNQPQHF | TGTGCCAGTAGCGAGGACACAAATCAGCCCCAGCATTTT
TRBJ1-1 | 14 | . | TRBV19 | . | CASTPGLTNTEAFF | TGTGCCTCCACCCCTGGACTCACGAACACTGAAGCTTTCTTT
TRBJ2-6 | 15 | . | TRBV15 | . | CATSTRGAGANVLTF | TGTGCCACCAGCACCAGGGGGGCTGGGGCCAACGTCCTGACTTTC
TRBJ1-1 | 13 | . | TRBV24-1 | . | CATQGHLNTEAFF | TGTGCCACCCAGGGACACTTGAACACTGAAGCTTTCTTT
TRBJ1-5 | 15 | . | TRBV6-1 | TRBD1 | CASSDSDRGRQPQHF | TGTGCCAGCAGTGATTCCGACAGGGGGCGACAGCCCCAGCATTTT